Listed here are 28 T cell receptor beta chains from one sample, sequenced in a study of blood T cells in healthy people across ages. PCR was performed a second time for roughly 7 to 11 cycles using a sample-barcoded 5' primer and a J-beta primer mix. TCRdb independently ran MiXCR on the 5' RACE reads; one entry per CDR3 protein. The data show 1,300,000 or so distinct CDR3 sequences, almost 60% seen once. Sequencing was done on a sample of blood. These receptors all stem from a man aged 18 to 30 in good health.

The rearrangement links TRBV7-2 to TRBJ2-3, with 7 nucleotides matching TRBD2. Germline V gives CDR1 SGHTA, CDR2 FQGNSA. The V gene end was trimmed by 2 bases and the J gene end by 5 bases; junction bases not matched to a gene: 10. The length of the CDR3 is 16 residues. CDR3 in amino acids: CASSLFFGEGIDTQYF. The CDR3 DNA reads TGTGCCAGCAGCTTATTTTTTGGGGAGGGGATAGATACGCAGTATTTT.

The chain uses TRBV20-1 and TRBJ2-1, with TRBD2 identical over 7 bases. Germline trimming cut 6 bases from V and 1 base from J; bases unmatched to any gene: 9. CDR3 size: 15 residues. Germline CDR1 is DFQATT and CDR2 is SNEGSKA (reference sequence). Here the CDR3 reads CSALGRGRSYNEQFF. The CDR3 DNA follows: TGCAGTGCCCTAGGGCGGGGGAGGTCCTACAATGAGCAGTTCTTC.

The chain couples TRBV4-2 to TRBJ1-2; no reliable D call. The CDR3 length is 14 residues. Germline V gene lookup returns CDR1 LGHNA and CDR2 YNFKEQ. V was pared by 4 bases and J by 4 bases, with 13 bases between. CDR3 in amino acids: CASSPRRSPYGYTF. CDR3 nucleotides: TGTGCCAGCAGCCCCAGACGGAGCCCCTATGGCTACACCTTC.

This chain connects TRBV6-1 to TRBJ2-3; TRBD2 agrees at 9 bases. The CDR3 runs to 15 residues. CDR1 and CDR2 (germline): MNHNS, SASEGT. The trim removed 4 bases at V and 5 bases at J, leaving 7 bases unmatched. The chain's CDR3 is CASSVGGRAIDTQYF. The CDR3 DNA sequence: TGTGCCAGCAGTGTTGGCGGGAGGGCGATAGATACGCAGTATTTT.

This sequence joins TRBV29-1 and TRBJ2-4; 9 nucleotides match TRBD1. The DNA matches TRBJ2-7 better at its end, which makes the J call doubtful. The CDR3 runs 15 residues. The germline gives CDR1 SQVTM, CDR2 ANQGSEA. Here the CDR3 DNA reads TGCAGCGTTGAGGTACCGGGACAGGGATCATACGAGCAGTACTTC. Protein sequence: CSVEVPGQGSYEQYF.

The chain joins TRBV12-3 or TRBV12-4 to TRBJ2-5; 8 bases match TRBD2. The junction had 8 bases not matched to a gene; V was cut back by 5 bases and J by 3 bases. The CDR3 length is 15 residues. In nucleotides, the CDR3 is TGTGCCAGCAGTCGCCCAGCGGGAGTGAAAGAGACCCAGTACTTC. This codes for CASSRPAGVKETQYF.

Many counts were recorded for this clonotype. V is TRBV4-1 and J is TRBJ2-7, with 7 nucleotides matching TRBD1. Germline V gene sequence: CDR1 MGHRA, CDR2 YSYEKL. Trimming took 3 bases from V and 2 from J; bases not matched to a gene: 4. The CDR3 is made up of 14 amino acids. The CDR3 loop is CASSQPGQTYEQYF. The CDR3 nucleotides read TGCGCCAGCAGCCAGCCGGGACAGACCTACGAGCAGTACTTC.

V is TRBV10-2 and J is TRBJ2-2; 8 nucleotides line up with TRBD2. Trimming cost V 3 bases and J 4 bases; bases outside gene matches: 4. The CDR3 length is 15 residues. In germline, CDR1 is WSHSY, CDR2 SAAADI. This CDR3 is CASSESGGVTGELFF. The CDR3 DNA sequence: TGCGCCAGCAGTGAATCGGGAGGGGTCACCGGGGAGCTGTTTTTT.

This clonotype was counted between two and nine times. Here the CDR3 reads CAWSISGRSEQFF. The CDR3 bases are TGTGCCTGGAGTATTAGCGGGAGATCTGAGCAGTTCTTC. The chain uses TRBV30 and TRBJ2-1; 9 bases map to TRBD2. The J segment lost 9 bases and the V segment lost 2 bases, leaving 5 bases of the junction unmatched. This CDR3 region has 13 residues. The germline V gene has CDR1 GTSNPN and CDR2 SVGIG (reference sequence).

The J gene is TRBJ2-3, the V gene TRBV7-2, with 12 bases lining up with TRBD2. Per germline, CDR1 SGHTA and CDR2 FQGNSA. The trim removed 5 bases at V and 5 bases at J, leaving 5 bases unmatched. The CDR3 runs 15 residues. In nucleotides, the CDR3 is TGTGCCAGCAGCCCCGGGGGACTAGCGGGAGATACGCAGTATTTT. Its translation is CASSPGGLAGDTQYF.

This clonotype showed up just a few times. The chain joins TRBV5-1 to TRBJ2-3; unclear D gene. The CDR3 length is 15 residues. Trimming removed 2 bases from V and 0 bases from J, with 10 bases in between. Per germline, CDR1 SGHRS and CDR2 YFSETQ. The CDR3 nucleotides are TGCGCCAGCAGCTTCAGAAATCCTAGCACAGATACGCAGTATTTT. This gives the protein CASSFRNPSTDTQYF.

This clonotype was counted a few times. V usage is TRBV29-1 and J usage is TRBJ1-1, with TRBD1 as a possible D gene (6 bases). The CDR3 length is 13 residues. Looked up from germline, CDR1 is SQVTM and CDR2 is ANQGSEA. With 6 bases removed from V and 5 bases from J, the gap between germline ends came to 16 bases. CDR3 amino acids: CSVVQGGETEAFF. Written as DNA, the CDR3 is TGCAGCGTCGTACAGGGCGGGGAGACTGAAGCTTTCTTT.

The J gene is TRBJ2-7, the V gene TRBV18; 9 bases line up with TRBD1. CDR1 is KGHSH and CDR2 is LQKENI in the germline V gene. CDR3 length: 18 residues. V lost 2 bases, J lost 0 bases, and 11 bases stayed unmatched. This CDR3 is CASSPSVGTGPSSYEQYF. The CDR3 nucleotides are TGTGCCAGCTCACCAAGTGTGGGGACAGGGCCAAGCTCCTACGAGCAGTACTTC.

This clonotype was seen a handful of times. The chain links TRBV6-2 or TRBV6-3 to TRBJ2-1; TRBD2 matches 9 bases. The J segment lost 7 bases and the V segment lost 6 bases, leaving 13 bases of the junction unmatched. In germline, CDR1 is MNHEY, CDR2 SVGEGT. CDR3 length equals 16 residues. The CDR3 bases are TGTGCCAGCAGCGAGACTAGCGGACCCTCTTGGAATGAGCAGTTCTTC. It encodes CASSETSGPSWNEQFF.

The rearrangement links TRBV4-3 to TRBJ2-7, with 7 bases identical to TRBD2. This CDR3 comprises 15 residues. CDR1 is LGHNA and CDR2 is YSLEER in the germline V gene. V was pared by 1 base and J by 3 bases, with 6 bases of the junction left unmatched. The CDR3 is CASSQGGGDFYEQYF. The CDR3 nucleotides are TGCGCCAGCAGCCAAGGGGGGGGAGACTTCTACGAGCAGTACTTC.

V gene TRBV27 combines with J gene TRBJ2-1, with D tentatively TRBD2 (5 bases). Trimming shortened V by 3 bases and J by 5 bases, and 11 bases separated the two germline ends. This CDR3 has 14 amino acids. CDR1 is MNHEY, CDR2 SMNVEV, per germline (reference sequence). The CDR3 nucleotides read TGTGCCAGCAGTTTGGGTCGGGGTAACAATGAGCAGTTCTTC. It is translated as CASSLGRGNNEQFF.

The rearrangement uses TRBV21-1 and TRBJ2-7; the D call TRBD1 from the table was never checked on the DNA. The last part of the DNA fits TRBJ2-5 better; the J call may be wrong. TRBV21-1 is a pseudogene. This CDR3 has 18 residues. Here the CDR3 reads CASSKDSSGTGVTETQYF. The CDR3 DNA reads as TGTGCCAGCAGCAAAGACTCCTCTGGGACAGGTGTAACAGAGACCCAGTACTTC.

The chain joins TRBV20-1 to TRBJ2-7, with D maybe TRBD1 (6 bases). The DNA matches TRBJ2-5 better at its end, which makes the J call doubtful. The germline gives CDR1 DFQATT, CDR2 SNEGSKA (reference sequence). The CDR3 has 14 residues. Here the CDR3 reads CSAFRDNVQETQYF. The CDR3 DNA sequence: TGCAGTGCTTTTCGGGACAACGTCCAAGAGACCCAGTACTTC.

The CDR3 nucleotides are TGTGCCAGCAGCCTATATACGAGGGACACGCAGTATTTT. This translates into CASSLYTRDTQYF. The rearrangement joins TRBV7-8 to TRBJ2-3; possibly TRBD1 or TRBD2 for D (5 bases each). The CDR3 consists of 13 residues. CDR1 is SGHVS and CDR2 is FQNEAQ in the germline V gene. Trimming took 5 bases from V and 9 from J, leaving 15 bases between them. The full variable domain, rest sourced from reference TRBV7-8 and TRBJ2-3, is GAGVSQSPRYKVAKRGQDVALRCDPISGHVSLFWYQQALGQGPEFLTYFQNEAQLDKSGLPSDRFFAERPEGSVSTLKIQRTQQEDSAVYLCASSLYTRDTQYFGPGTRLTVL.

This clonotype was counted between two and nine times. This rearrangement joins TRBV7-9 to TRBJ2-7; 11 bases map to TRBD1. The CDR3 has 15 amino acids. V lost 4 bases and J lost 3; bases outside the gene matches: 5. CDR1 SEHNR and CDR2 FQNEAQ come from the germline V gene (reference sequence). The CDR3 DNA sequence: TGTGCCAGCAGCTCCGGACAGGGGGCCCTCTACGAGCAGTACTTC. It translates to CASSSGQGALYEQYF.

This clonotype was observed a handful of times. V usage is TRBV27 and J usage is TRBJ1-5, with TRBD1 as a possible D gene (6 bases). The germline CDR1 and CDR2 sequences are MNHEY and SMNVEV (reference sequence). Between the trimmed V and J ends, which lost 5 bases and 0 bases, there was a span of 11 bases. This CDR3 has 15 amino acids. DNA of the CDR3: TGTGCCAGCAGTCCCGACAGGATTAGCAATCAGCCCCAGCATTTT. This encodes CASSPDRISNQPQHF.

This chain connects TRBV4-2 to TRBJ2-1, with 9 bases aligning to TRBD2. V was pared by 2 bases and J by 4 bases, with 6 bases of the junction left unmatched. Germline CDR1 and CDR2: LGHNA and YNFKEQ. The CDR3 covers 16 residues. The CDR3 region is CASSQRASGAYNEQFF. CDR3 nucleotide sequence: TGTGCCAGCAGCCAACGGGCTAGCGGGGCTTACAATGAGCAGTTCTTC.

A remark on this clonotype: The junction departs from germline at one end; a sequencing error may be responsible. The chain employs TRBV11-2 and TRBJ2-5; 9 bases match TRBD1. The J call may not be correct, given that the DNA end is closer to TRBJ2-4. This CDR3 is 14 amino acids long. Per the germline V gene, CDR1 is SGHAT and CDR2 is FQNNGV. The CDR3 DNA follows: TGTGCCGGCAGCGTTACAGGGGGCCGGGACATTCAGTACTTC. Amino acids: CAGSVTGGRDIQYF.

The chain links TRBV29-1 to TRBJ1-2; the D gene is possibly TRBD1 (5 bases). The ends were cut back, 0 bases at V and 3 bases at J, with 23 bases in the middle. CDR1 and CDR2 from the germline V gene are SQVTM and ANQGSEA. The CDR3 length is 18 residues. The CDR3 nucleotides read TGCAGCGTTGAAGAGGGACGGGATCCCTACGAGCAGTACTATGGCTACACCTTC. Protein product: CSVEEGRDPYEQYYGYTF.

The gene calls are TRBV7-9 and TRBJ2-1; 11 bases agree with TRBD2. The junction had 10 bases not matched to a gene; V was cut back by 1 base and J by 2 bases. Germline CDR1 is SEHNR and CDR2 is FQNEAQ (reference sequence). This CDR3 comprises 19 residues. CDR3 DNA sequence: TGTGCCAGCAGCTTAGGGGGGGCAACTAGCGGGAGCCCCTACAATGAGCAGTTCTTC. Protein: CASSLGGATSGSPYNEQFF.

The chain carries TRBV6-1 and TRBJ1-6; no definite D call. V dropped 7 bases and J dropped 4 bases, with 26 bases sitting between them. The CDR3 loop spans 19 amino acids. Germline CDR1 and CDR2: MNHNS and SASEGT. CDR3 in amino acids: CASNPDTFGVEGYNSPLHF. CDR3 sequence (DNA): TGTGCCAGCAATCCCGACACGTTCGGGGTTGAAGGGTATAATTCACCCCTCCACTTT.

The rearrangement uses TRBV6-2 or TRBV6-3 and TRBJ2-1; 10 bases line up with TRBD2. The junction had 6 bases not matched to a gene; V was cut back by 7 bases and J by 12 bases. Germline-derived CDR1 and CDR2 are MNHEY and SVGEGT. The CDR3 contains 12 residues. The CDR3 sequence is CASTLAGVRQFF. The CDR3 nucleotides are TGTGCCAGCACGCTAGCGGGAGTTCGGCAGTTCTTC.

This clonotype occurred a few times. The rearrangement joins TRBV10-3 to TRBJ2-7; D perhaps matches TRBD2 (5 bases). CDR1 is ENHRY and CDR2 is SYGVKD in the germline V gene. V gave up 10 bases and J gave up 4 bases, with 11 bases separating them. The CDR3 runs 11 residues. The chain's CDR3 is CATLATYEQYF. The CDR3 coding sequence is TGTGCCACCCTAGCTACTTACGAGCAGTACTTC.